The 3 T cell receptor beta chains reported below all come from one sample, sequenced in a study of CD8+ T cells in alopecia areata. cDNA serving as the sequencing template came from extracted, reverse transcribed RNA. This table comes from immunoSEQ multiplex PCR, and its TCRdb copy is limited to in-frame clones, with some not included. The sample comprises about 140,000 clones, about 47% of which are singletons, and 0.8% to 1% rests with the top ten. Sequencing was performed on CD4+ T cells sorted from blood, taken at week 0. These receptors came from a human donor with alopecia areata.

There are a few counts of this clone. This chain connects TRBV29-1 to TRBJ2-3; D unclear. V was cut by 5 bases and J by 6 bases, with 9 bases left in between. Germline values: CDR1 SQVTM, CDR2 ANQGSEA. The CDR3 runs to 11 residues. CDR3 region: CSVLLLDTQYF. The CDR3, as DNA: TGCAGCGTTCTTCTCCTGGATACGCAGTATTTT.

CDR3 in amino acids: CTILGGDTQYF. CDR3 sequence (DNA): TGCACCATCCTTGGAGGAGATACGCAGTATTTT. J is TRBJ2-3 and V is TRBV29-1, with D tentatively TRBD2 (5 bases). The CDR3 totals 11 residues. Per germline, CDR1 SQVTM and CDR2 ANQGSEA.

This clone showed up just once. This chain joins TRBV6-6 and TRBJ1-5; D perhaps matches TRBD1 (6 bases). CDR1 and CDR2 (germline): MNHNY, SVGAGI (reference sequence). V lost 0 bases and J 4 bases, leaving 10 bases between the germline ends. This CDR3 region has 15 residues. Here the CDR3 reads CASSYSQGKNQPQHF. The CDR3 coding sequence is TGTGCCAGCAGTTACTCGCAGGGGAAAAATCAGCCCCAGCATTTT.